The clone carrying this T cell receptor beta chain was counted a few times. Antigen: not known. This record belongs to a study of response to subunit inactivated influenza vaccine. Findings and limits, study-wide: The authors suggested that few new T cells are recruited per seasonal influenza vaccination.

MiXCR was run by TCRdb on the RT-PCR reads, yielding one entry per CDR3 protein. The table shows 450,000 to 600,000 distinct CDR3 sequences, with approximately 6.9% occurring only once. The CDR3 loop spans 14 amino acids. With V trimmed by 3 bases and J by 3 bases, 4 bases remained unmatched. Germline loops: CDR1 SGHNT, CDR2 YYREEE (reference sequence). This clonotype was sampled from a man aged 50-75 years who received an inactivated influenza vaccine. The rearrangement uses TRBV5-4 and TRBJ2-5; 8 bases match TRBD1. Here the sequenced sample was PBMCs from blood, taken about 24 months after vaccination. CDR3 loop: CASSSQQGEETQYF. DNA for the CDR3: TGTGCCAGCAGCTCCCAACAGGGGGAAGAGACCCAGTACTTC. Full variable domain (remainder filled in from reference TRBV5-4 and TRBJ2-5): ETGVTQSPTHLIKTRGQQVTLRCSSQSGHNTVSWYQQALGQGPQFIFQYYREEENGRGNFPPRFSGLQFPNYSSELNVNALELDDSALYLCASSSQQGEETQYFGPGTRLLVL.